Given below is one T cell receptor (beta chain) in context. Which antigen it targets is not known. The input lacks base qualities; no much larger clone sits a single base away. The cohort comprised 710 or so healthy bone marrow donors. At the time of sampling, every cohort member was nominally healthy, though immune exposures that went unrecorded were likely present. The donor was CMV seropositive and was included in the group of 270 or so seropositive cohort members. A peripheral blood sample was collected from each donor, and TCR beta sequencing was performed on peripheral blood mononuclear cells. The Qiagen DNeasy Blood Extraction Kit was used to extract genomic DNA from the blood cell samples. Preparation of the library involved the immunoSEQ multiplex PCR assay. For the multiplex PCR, a mixture combining 60 forward primers for TCR Vbeta segments and 13 reverse primers for TCR Jbeta segments was used. The CDR3 region of rearranged TCR beta genes was amplified from genomic DNA with a multiplex PCR assay. Amplified TCR beta libraries were sequenced as 87-base-pair reads on the Illumina HiSeq System. As for how the authors treated the data: A later analysis counted about 80 million unique TCR beta chains across the 700 or so repertoires, and 9 million to 14 million of these chains were shared by at least two donors. A nearest-neighbor algorithm error-corrected the raw reads and collapsed the reads into unique sequences, merging closely related sequences to remove PCR and sequencing errors. V, D and J gene segments were assigned by aligning CDR3 sequences to IMGT reference sequences. For a sequence to be retained, at least a six-nucleotide match to both a V gene segment and a J gene segment was required. Rearrangements were classified as productive when the CDR3 lacked stop codons and remained in frame with V and J, and all other rearrangements were classified as non-productive. CDR3 was defined according to IMGT convention as the region running from the second conserved V-encoded cysteine to the conserved J-encoded phenylalanine. Sequences without an unambiguous match to a single V gene segment were excluded from the earlier analysis of a few hundred of the donors. An earlier analysis of about 600 of the donors called V segments functional above 56.7% productive rearrangements and segregating when the between-donor standard deviation exceeded 5%. A statistical classification framework was developed to diagnose cytomegalovirus status using the catalog of TCR beta chain sequences. In a later analysis, V and J genes were assigned by comparing TCR nucleotide sequences against IMGT/GENE-DB human TR gene sequences. A later analysis assigned CDR3 sequences and most-parsimonious VDJ recombination scenarios with the TCRdist pipeline. In a later analysis, each TCR beta chain was defined by its CDR3 amino acid sequence together with its V-gene family, and reads lacking a unique V-gene family were excluded. To address suspected cross-contamination and a sequencing artifact, a later analysis removed roughly 580 highly shared, low-generation-probability nucleotide sequences. A later analysis calculated a clonal expansion index for each public chain from normalized within-repertoire ranks of inferred template counts. A later analysis computed generation probabilities with a VDJ recombination model fitted to out-of-frame rearrangements, and checked the results against IGoR. Hypergeometric tests were used in a later analysis to score TCR-TCR, TCR-HLA and TCR-CMV co-occurrence, with a repertoire-size bias correction applied to the TCR pairs. To estimate false discovery rates, a later analysis permuted the HLA or CMV assignments 20 times. In a later analysis, co-occurring TCRs were grouped using DBSCAN, and TCRdist sequence similarity was added for clustering within HLA-allele-positive subsets. For co-occurrence clustering, repertoires with fewer than 30,000 or more than 120,000 public chains were excluded, along with roughly 5 repertoires with anomalous nucleotide sharing. TCRdb obtained this table from immuneACCESS and retained in-frame rearrangements with V and J assigned. These tables miss some clones; where compared with another copy, unresolved V genes account for less than half of the shortfall, and the remainder is unexplained. Clonal size and the V and J genes are those of that table, whereas D and trimming came from the DNA. The table for this sample lists more than 80,000 clones; approximately 81% of them were counted only once. About 1.2% of the sample lies in the top ten.

The data were obtained in a study of cytomegalovirus exposure and HLA in healthy donors (dated 2017 in TCRdb). Turning to the overall study: An earlier analysis of several hundred of the donors reported approximately 290 Gb of sequence data and 117 million unique TCR beta sequences from approximately 180 million T cells. Class I and class II HLA loci were covered by the typing at four-digit resolution. Using immunosequencing, the study profiled T cell repertoires from about 610 subjects and related those repertoires to cytomegalovirus serostatus. In the later analysis, no new phenotypic data were used to find candidate immune exposures; instead, reliance was placed on TCR beta sequences and their occurrence across donors. Every repertoire in the discovery cohort had been generated on one and the same sequencing platform. Typing coverage differed by locus: A, B, C, DRB1 and DQB1 were typed in roughly 620-630 donors, DQA1 in about 560, DPA1 in roughly 590, and DPB1 in just under 480. Roughly 5 DR-DQ haplotypes were handled as single units for association and clustering because linkage in the cohort was strong. Donor age, sex, ethnicity and CMV serostatus were collected together with the repertoire data. The study was designed to test whether signatures of past pathogen exposure could be identified by cataloging public T cell receptors. A later genetic analysis took genome-wide SNP genotypes for about 55% of the 666 donors and used that subset as a discovery cohort. An early release covering just under 650 HLA-typed donors comprised about 300 gigabases of sequencing data and tens of millions of unique TCR sequences. To predict cytomegalovirus infection status, the study brought together high-throughput TCR immunosequencing, statistical association of individual TCRs with disease status, and machine learning. Among 398 genotyped donors of the cohort, an average of roughly 230,000 unique TCR beta nucleotide sequences was sequenced per donor, of which about 18% were non-productive. The genetic ancestry cluster associated with self-reported Caucasian donors included roughly 84% of the 300 to 450 genotyped donors. To decide whether each TCR beta V gene segment behaved as functional or pseudogenic, an earlier analysis of fewer than 750 of the donors relied on high-throughput TCR beta sequencing. Along with the approximately 700-subject first cohort, a separate validation cohort of approximately 110 different subjects was used. In a later analysis, previously published TCR beta repertoires from more than 500 donors were re-analyzed and high-resolution HLA genotyping was added so that TCR occurrence patterns could be studied.

Summary of the overall study and its limitations: Sequencing depth was assumed to be roughly uniform across donors in the presence/absence analyses, though that assumption may not hold. In a later analysis, the rate of TCR association differed among HLA loci, with DRB1 alleles having the most associated TCRs and HLA-C alleles having the fewest. A further reported finding was that TCR beta sequences accurately predicted the HLA-A and HLA-B alleles for most subjects in the first cohort. Because counts were too low, 15 to 20 rarely observed V segments, including chromosome 9 orphons, were excluded from the earlier analysis of several hundred of the donors. The study gave a list of around 170 TCR beta chains associated with cytomegalovirus. While some public TCRs were present in many individuals, most TCR sequences turned up only very rarely across donors. Compared with equally common non-associated chains, HLA-associated TCR beta chains in a later analysis were more clonally expanded and had lower generation probabilities. Some IMGT-functional V segments, including TRBV6-2 and TRBV6-3, could not be distinguished by the 87-base-pair reads and were therefore excluded. Immune exposure information for the cohort was limited to CMV serostatus. A later analysis associated 16,951 TCR beta sequences with specific HLA alleles at a false discovery rate of 0.05. The authors suggested that the approach could potentially be extended to other disease states and immunological phenotypes. Strong co-occurrence of HLA alleles, especially DR and DQ, made assigning TCR associations to individual alleles difficult. Correlated functional status among segregating V segments might reflect linkage disequilibrium, but an unknown experimental factor could not be ruled out. A cluster of highly shared sequence variants was judged likely to represent a technical artifact of the sequencing pipeline. In both the original and validation cohorts, the classifier was reported to diagnose cytomegalovirus status with high specificity and sensitivity. According to a later analysis, most CMV-associated TCR beta chains appeared to be HLA-restricted, and the HLA associations seemed to be driven largely by CMV exposure. According to a later analysis, parvovirus B19, influenza, CMV and Epstein-Barr virus appeared linked to several top co-occurrence clusters. In vitro tests confirmed that three of the cytomegalovirus-associated TCR beta chains recognize cytomegalovirus antigens. In an earlier analysis of some 640 of the donors, most TCR beta V segments were observed in productive rearrangements about 87% or about 30% of the time, broadly matching IMGT annotations. The cohort was sequenced for TCR beta chains only, and without alpha or paired-chain data the features that could be detected were limited. Because HLA typing was unavailable for some donors at each locus, only the typed subset was used in association tests. V-gene and J-gene trimming of TCR beta chains was associated with a missense DCLRE1C variant in a later genetic analysis, and the association was replicated in an independent cohort. In a later genetic analysis, fewer N-insertions in productive TCRs were reported among donors in an Asian-associated ancestry cluster than the roughly 700-donor mean.

The germline V gene yields SGHDN for CDR1 and FVKESK for CDR2. From the cysteine through the phenylalanine, the CDR3 covers 16 amino acids. Only the CDR3 region is kept as DNA, spanning 48 bases read in frame from base 1. V was cut back by 4 bases and J by 5 bases, leaving a gap of 20 bases between them. This clonotype was sampled from a girl aged 2-10 years in good health and CMV-seropositive. The sample was PBMCs. The chain couples TRBV14 to TRBJ1-1; perhaps TRBD1 is the D gene, with 6 bases matching. The DNA reads as follows: TGTGCCAGCAGCCTATCCTTGGGACACACGAGGACTGAAGCTTTCTTT. This is translated as CASSLSLGHTRTEAFF.